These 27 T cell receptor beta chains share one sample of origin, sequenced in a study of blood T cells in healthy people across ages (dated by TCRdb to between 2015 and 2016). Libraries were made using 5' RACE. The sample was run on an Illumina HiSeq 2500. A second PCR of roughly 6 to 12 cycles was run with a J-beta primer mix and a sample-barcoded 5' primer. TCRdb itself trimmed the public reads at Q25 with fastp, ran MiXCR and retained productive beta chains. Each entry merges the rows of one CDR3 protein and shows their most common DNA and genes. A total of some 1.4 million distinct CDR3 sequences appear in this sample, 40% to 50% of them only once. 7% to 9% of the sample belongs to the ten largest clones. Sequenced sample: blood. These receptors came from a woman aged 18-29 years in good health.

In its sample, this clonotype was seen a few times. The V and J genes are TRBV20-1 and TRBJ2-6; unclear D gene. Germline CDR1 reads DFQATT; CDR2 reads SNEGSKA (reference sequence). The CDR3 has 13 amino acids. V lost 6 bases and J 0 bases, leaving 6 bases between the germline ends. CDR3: CSALISGANVLTF. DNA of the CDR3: TGCAGTGCGCTTATCTCTGGGGCCAACGTCCTGACTTTC.

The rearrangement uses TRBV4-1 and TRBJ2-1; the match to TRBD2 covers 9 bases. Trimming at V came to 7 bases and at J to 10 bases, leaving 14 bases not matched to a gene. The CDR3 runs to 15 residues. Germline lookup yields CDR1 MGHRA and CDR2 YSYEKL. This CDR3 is CASTLMTSAGGEQFF. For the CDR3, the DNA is TGCGCCAGCACCCTTATGACTAGCGCGGGGGGGGAGCAGTTCTTC.

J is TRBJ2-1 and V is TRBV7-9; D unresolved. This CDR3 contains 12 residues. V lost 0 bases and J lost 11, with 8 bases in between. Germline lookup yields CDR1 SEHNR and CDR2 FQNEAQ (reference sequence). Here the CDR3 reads CASSLALEKQFF. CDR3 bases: TGTGCCAGCAGCTTAGCCCTGGAGAAGCAGTTCTTC.

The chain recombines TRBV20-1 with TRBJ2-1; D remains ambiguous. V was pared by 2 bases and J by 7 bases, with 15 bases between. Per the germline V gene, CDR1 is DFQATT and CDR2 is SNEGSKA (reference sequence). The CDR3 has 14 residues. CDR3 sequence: CSARCTKSRNEQFF. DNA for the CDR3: TGCAGTGCTAGATGCACAAAATCACGGAATGAGCAGTTCTTC.

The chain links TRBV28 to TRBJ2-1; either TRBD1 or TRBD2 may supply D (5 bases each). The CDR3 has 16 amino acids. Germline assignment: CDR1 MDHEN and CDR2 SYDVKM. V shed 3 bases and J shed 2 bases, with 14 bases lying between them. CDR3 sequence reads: CASSLVGTPPYNEQFF. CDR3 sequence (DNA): TGTGCCAGCAGTTTGGTGGGGACGCCCCCCTACAATGAGCAGTTCTTC.

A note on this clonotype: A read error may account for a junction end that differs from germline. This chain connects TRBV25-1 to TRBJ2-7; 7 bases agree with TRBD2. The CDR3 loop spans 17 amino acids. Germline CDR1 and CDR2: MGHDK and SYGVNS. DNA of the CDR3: TGTGCCGGCAGTGGCCCCTCGAGGGCTAGCGGCTACAATGAGCAGTACTTC. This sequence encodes CAGSGPSRASGYNEQYF.

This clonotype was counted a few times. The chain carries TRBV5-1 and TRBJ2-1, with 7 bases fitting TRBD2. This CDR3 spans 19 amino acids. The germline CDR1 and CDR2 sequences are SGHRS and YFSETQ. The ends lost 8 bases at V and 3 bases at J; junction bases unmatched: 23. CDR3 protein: CASQSPFSGLAADYNEQFF. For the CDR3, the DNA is TGCGCCAGTCAAAGCCCCTTTTCAGGGCTAGCGGCCGACTACAATGAGCAGTTCTTC.

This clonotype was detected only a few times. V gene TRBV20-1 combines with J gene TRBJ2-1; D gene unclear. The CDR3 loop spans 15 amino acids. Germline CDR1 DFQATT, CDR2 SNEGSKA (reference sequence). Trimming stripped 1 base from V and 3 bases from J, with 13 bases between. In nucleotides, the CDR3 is TGCAGTGCTAGAGCCCCCGAGGCTCACTACAATGAGCAGTTCTTC. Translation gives CSARAPEAHYNEQFF.

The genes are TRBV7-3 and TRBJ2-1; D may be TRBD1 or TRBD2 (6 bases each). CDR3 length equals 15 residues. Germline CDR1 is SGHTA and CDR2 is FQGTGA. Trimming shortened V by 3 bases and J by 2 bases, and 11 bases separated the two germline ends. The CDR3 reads CASSLGRGPYNEQFF. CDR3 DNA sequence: TGTGCCAGCAGCTTGGGACGGGGGCCCTACAATGAGCAGTTCTTC.

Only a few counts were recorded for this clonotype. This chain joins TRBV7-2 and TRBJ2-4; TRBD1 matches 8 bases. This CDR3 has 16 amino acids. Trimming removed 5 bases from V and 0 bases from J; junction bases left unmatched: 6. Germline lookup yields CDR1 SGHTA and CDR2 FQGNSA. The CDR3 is CASSVAGGLAKNIQYF. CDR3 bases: TGTGCCAGCAGCGTTGCAGGGGGCTTAGCCAAAAACATTCAGTACTTC.

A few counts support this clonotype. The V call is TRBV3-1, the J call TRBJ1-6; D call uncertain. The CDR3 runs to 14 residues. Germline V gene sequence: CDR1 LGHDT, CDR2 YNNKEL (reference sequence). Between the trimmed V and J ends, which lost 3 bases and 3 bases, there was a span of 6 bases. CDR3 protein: CASSQGIYNSPLHF. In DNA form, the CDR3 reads TGTGCCAGCAGCCAGGGGATCTATAATTCACCCCTCCACTTT.

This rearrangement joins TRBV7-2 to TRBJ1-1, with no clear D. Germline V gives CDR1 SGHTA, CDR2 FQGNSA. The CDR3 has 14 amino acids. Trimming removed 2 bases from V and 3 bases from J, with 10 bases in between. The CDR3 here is CASSLLGVDTEAFF. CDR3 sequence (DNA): TGTGCCAGCAGCTTACTTGGGGTGGACACTGAAGCTTTCTTT. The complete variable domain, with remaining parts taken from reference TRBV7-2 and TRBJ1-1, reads GAGVSQSPSNKVTEKGKDVELRCDPISGHTALYWYRQSLGQGLEFLIYFQGNSAPDKSGLPSDRFSAERTGGSVSTLTIQRTQQEDSAVYLCASSLLGVDTEAFFGQGTRLTVV.

The CDR3 nucleotides are TGCGCCAGCAGCCAAGATTATTGGACATCGTTAGCTTATGGCTACACCTTC. It is translated as CASSQDYWTSLAYGYTF. This rearrangement joins TRBV4-1 to TRBJ1-2; weak D call: TRBD1 (5 bases). CDR3 length: 17 residues. Germline V lookup: CDR1 MGHRA, CDR2 YSYEKL. Trimming stripped 0 bases from V and 5 bases from J, with 19 bases between.

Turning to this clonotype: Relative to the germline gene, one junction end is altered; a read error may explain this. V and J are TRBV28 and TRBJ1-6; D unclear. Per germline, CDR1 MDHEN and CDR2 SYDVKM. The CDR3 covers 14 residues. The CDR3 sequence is CTSRSRQANSPLHF. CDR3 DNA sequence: TGTACCAGCAGAAGTAGGCAGGCCAATTCACCCCTCCACTTT.

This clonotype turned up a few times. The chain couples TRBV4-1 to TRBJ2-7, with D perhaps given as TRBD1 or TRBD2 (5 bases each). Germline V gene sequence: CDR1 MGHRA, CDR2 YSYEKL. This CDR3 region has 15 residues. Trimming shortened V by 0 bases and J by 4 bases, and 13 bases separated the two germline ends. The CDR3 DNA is TGCGCCAGCAGCCAAGATCCCGGGACGGGATACGAGCAGTACTTC. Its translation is CASSQDPGTGYEQYF.

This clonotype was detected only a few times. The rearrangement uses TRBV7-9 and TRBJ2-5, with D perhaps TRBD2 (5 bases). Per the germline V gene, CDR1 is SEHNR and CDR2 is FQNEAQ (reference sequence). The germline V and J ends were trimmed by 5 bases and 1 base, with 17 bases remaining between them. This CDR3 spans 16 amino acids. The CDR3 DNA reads TGTGCCAGCAGCCATCCGGCGGACTTCCTCCAAGAGACCCAGTACTTC. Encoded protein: CASSHPADFLQETQYF.

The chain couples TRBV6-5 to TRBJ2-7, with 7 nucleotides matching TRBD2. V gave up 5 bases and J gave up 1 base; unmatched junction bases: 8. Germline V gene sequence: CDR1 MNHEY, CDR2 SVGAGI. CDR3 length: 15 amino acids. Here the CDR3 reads CASSKDPSGSYEQYF. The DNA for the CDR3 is TGTGCCAGCAGTAAGGACCCTAGCGGATCCTACGAGCAGTACTTC.

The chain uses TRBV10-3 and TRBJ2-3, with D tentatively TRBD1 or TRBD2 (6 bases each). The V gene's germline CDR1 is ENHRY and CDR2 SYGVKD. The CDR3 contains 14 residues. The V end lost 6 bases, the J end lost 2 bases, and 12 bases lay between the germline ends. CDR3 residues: CAIRGAGHTDTQYF. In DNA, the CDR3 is TGTGCCATCAGGGGGGCGGGACACACAGATACGCAGTATTTT.

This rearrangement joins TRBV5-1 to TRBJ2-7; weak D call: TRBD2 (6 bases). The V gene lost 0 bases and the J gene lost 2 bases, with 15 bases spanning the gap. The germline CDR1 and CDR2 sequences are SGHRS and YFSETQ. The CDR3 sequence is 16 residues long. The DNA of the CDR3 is TGCGCCAGCAGCTTGGCCGCGGCTAGCGTTACCTACGAGCAGTACTTC. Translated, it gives CASSLAAASVTYEQYF. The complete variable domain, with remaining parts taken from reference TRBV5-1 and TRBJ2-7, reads KAGVTQTPRYLIKTRGQQVTLSCSPISGHRSVSWYQQTPGQGLQFLFEYFSETQRNKGNFPGRFSGRQFSNSRSEMNVSTLELGDSALYLCASSLAAASVTYEQYFGPGTRLTVT.

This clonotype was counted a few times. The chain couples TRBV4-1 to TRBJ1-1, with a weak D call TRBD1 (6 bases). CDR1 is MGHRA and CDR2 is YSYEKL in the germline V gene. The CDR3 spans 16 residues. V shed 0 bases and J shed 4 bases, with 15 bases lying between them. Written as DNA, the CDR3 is TGCGCCAGCAGCCAAGAGGCAGGGGTCAGTGGCACTGAAGCTTTCTTT. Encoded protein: CASSQEAGVSGTEAFF.

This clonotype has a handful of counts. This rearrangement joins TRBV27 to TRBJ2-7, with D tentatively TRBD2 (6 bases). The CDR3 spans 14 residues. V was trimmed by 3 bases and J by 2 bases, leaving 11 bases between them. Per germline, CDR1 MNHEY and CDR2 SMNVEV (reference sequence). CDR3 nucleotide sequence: TGTGCCAGCAGTTTTCGGGGGACCCCCTACGAGCAGTACTTC. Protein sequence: CASSFRGTPYEQYF.

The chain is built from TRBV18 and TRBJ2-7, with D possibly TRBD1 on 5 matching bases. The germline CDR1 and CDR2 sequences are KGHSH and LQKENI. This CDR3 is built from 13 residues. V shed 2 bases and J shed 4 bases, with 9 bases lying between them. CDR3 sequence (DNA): TGTGCCAGCTCACCAAAACAGGTGTACGAGCAGTACTTC. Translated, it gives CASSPKQVYEQYF. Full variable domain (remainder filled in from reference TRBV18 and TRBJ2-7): NAGVMQNPRHLVRRRGQEARLRCSPMKGHSHVYWYRQLPEEGLKFMVYLQKENIIDESGMPKERFSAEFPKEGPSILRIQQVVRGDSAAYFCASSPKQVYEQYFGPGTRLTVT.

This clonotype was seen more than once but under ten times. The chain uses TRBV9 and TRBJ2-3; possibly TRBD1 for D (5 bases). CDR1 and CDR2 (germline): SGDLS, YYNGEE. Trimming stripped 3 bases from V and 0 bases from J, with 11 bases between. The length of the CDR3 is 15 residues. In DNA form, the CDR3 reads TGTGCCAGCAGCGCCATGGGGCGCAGCACAGATACGCAGTATTTT. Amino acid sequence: CASSAMGRSTDTQYF.

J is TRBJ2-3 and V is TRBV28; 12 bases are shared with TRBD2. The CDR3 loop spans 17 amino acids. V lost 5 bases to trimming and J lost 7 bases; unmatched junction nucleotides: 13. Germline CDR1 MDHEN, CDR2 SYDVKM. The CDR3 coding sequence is TGTGCCAGCAGTATATCTAGCGGGGGGGCCTTTACGAATACGCAGTATTTT. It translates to CASSISSGGAFTNTQYF.

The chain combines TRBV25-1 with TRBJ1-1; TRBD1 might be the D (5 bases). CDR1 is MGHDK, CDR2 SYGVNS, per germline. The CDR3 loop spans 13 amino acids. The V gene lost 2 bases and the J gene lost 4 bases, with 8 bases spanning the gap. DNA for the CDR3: TGTGCCAGCAGTGAAGCTGGGGGCACTGAAGCTTTCTTT. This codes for CASSEAGGTEAFF.

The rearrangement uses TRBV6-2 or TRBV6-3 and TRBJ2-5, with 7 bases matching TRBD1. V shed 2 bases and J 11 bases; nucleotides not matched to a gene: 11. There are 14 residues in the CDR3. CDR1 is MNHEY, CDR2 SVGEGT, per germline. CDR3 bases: TGTGCCAGCAGTTACGACCGGGACAGCCGTCAGCAGTACTTC. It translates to CASSYDRDSRQQYF.

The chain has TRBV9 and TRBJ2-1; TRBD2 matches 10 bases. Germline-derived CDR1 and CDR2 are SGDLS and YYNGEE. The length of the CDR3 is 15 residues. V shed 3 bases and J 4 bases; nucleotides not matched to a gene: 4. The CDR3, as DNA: TGTGCCAGCAGCGCAACTAGCGGGGTTTACAATGAGCAGTTCTTC. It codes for CASSATSGVYNEQFF.